The 6 T cell receptor beta chains below were found in one sample sequenced in a study of human T cells and chemical hapten exposure. TCRdb processed the RACE reads anew with MiXCR; each CDR3 protein has one entry. The sample yields about 81,000 distinct CDR3 sequences, roughly 10% seen once. Time point described: patch test 2, 6 weeks after DPC sensitization. Treatment in this sample: therapeutic diphenylcyclopropenone sensitization with weekly scalp DPC. The sample consisted of whole blood, taken in connection with sensitization to the hapten diphenylcyclopropenone (DPC). These receptor sequences come from a woman aged 25-40 years with alopecia areata. Some clones in this sample may be carry-over from other donors' samples.

The table lists this clonotype with many counts. The chain carries TRBV30 and TRBJ2-7; 8 nucleotides match TRBD2. The CDR3 consists of 13 residues. In germline, CDR1 is GTSNPN, CDR2 SVGIG (reference sequence). The trim removed 2 bases at V and 7 bases at J, leaving 7 bases unmatched. CDR3 coding DNA: TGTGCCTGGAGTACGGGAGGGCCAAGGGAGCAGTACTTC. This sequence encodes CAWSTGGPREQYF.

This clonotype has a count of ten or more. The chain joins TRBV2 to TRBJ2-1, with TRBD2 identical over 8 bases. The CDR3 runs to 16 residues. The ends lost 6 bases at V and 0 bases at J; junction bases unmatched: 7. Germline V gene sequence: CDR1 SNHLY, CDR2 FYNNEI. The CDR3 DNA reads as TGTGCCAGCAGAGAGCGGGAGACCGTCTCCTACAATGAGCAGTTCTTC. Amino acid sequence: CASRERETVSYNEQFF.

This clonotype was recorded many times. CDR3 residues: CASGDRVPDTEAFF. The CDR3, as DNA: TGTGCCAGCGGAGACAGGGTCCCGGACACTGAAGCTTTCTTT. The chain uses TRBV28 and TRBJ1-1; 7 bases match TRBD1. There are 14 residues in the CDR3. Germline V gene data show CDR1 as MDHEN and CDR2 as SYDVKM. V lost 8 bases, J lost 3 bases, and 9 bases stayed unmatched.

This clonotype was detected many times. V and J are TRBV3-1 and TRBJ1-1; TRBD1 is a possible D gene (5 bases). Deletions cut 4 bases from V and 1 base from J, with 7 bases between. The germline V gene has CDR1 LGHDT and CDR2 YNNKEL (reference sequence). The CDR3 totals 13 residues. The CDR3 is CASSRTGNTEAFF. The DNA of the CDR3 is TGTGCCAGCAGCCGAACAGGGAACACTGAAGCTTTCTTT.

This clonotype has a count of ten or more. The chain carries TRBV19 and TRBJ2-5; 9 positions match TRBD1. This CDR3 has 14 amino acids. The trim removed 1 base at V and 5 bases at J, leaving 2 bases unmatched. Germline V gene sequence: CDR1 LNHDA, CDR2 SQIVND (reference sequence). CDR3 amino acids: CASSIGGQGETQYF. The CDR3 nucleotides are TGTGCCAGTAGTATAGGAGGACAGGGGGAGACCCAGTACTTC.

This clonotype was counted at least ten times. The chain is built from TRBV12-3 or TRBV12-4 and TRBJ1-6; D is possibly TRBD1 (6 bases). The CDR3 sequence is 15 residues long. The ends were cut back, 5 bases at V and 9 bases at J, with 17 bases in the middle. CDR3 sequence: CASSLGPEGGSPLHF. The CDR3 DNA reads TGTGCCAGCAGTCTGGGACCGGAGGGGGGTTCACCCCTCCACTTT.